The 22 T cell receptor beta chains below come from one sample, sequenced in a study of blood T cells in healthy people across ages. Then a second PCR, running roughly 6 to 12 cycles, was carried out with a sample-barcoded 5' primer and a J-beta primer mix. One entry per CDR3 protein results from TCRdb running MiXCR on the 5' RACE reads. This sample yields approximately 1,000,000 distinct CDR3 sequences, of which 35% to 40% are seen a single time; around 14% belongs to the top ten. The specimen was blood. Receptors originate from a young man in good health.

The chain recombines TRBV3-1 with TRBJ2-1; D unresolved. V was trimmed by 4 bases and J by 10 bases, leaving 11 bases between them. Per the germline V gene, CDR1 is LGHDT and CDR2 is YNNKEL (reference sequence). The CDR3 is made up of 12 amino acids. CDR3 in DNA: TGTGCCAGCAGCCTGGCTCAACGAGAGCAGTTCTTC. Translating it yields CASSLAQREQFF.

The chain has TRBV20-1 and TRBJ2-1; TRBD2 agrees at 8 bases. CDR3 length equals 13 residues. Germline V gives CDR1 DFQATT, CDR2 SNEGSKA (reference sequence). The junction had 6 bases not matched to a gene; V was cut back by 7 bases and J by 4 bases. This CDR3 is CSVRGGAYNEQFF. CDR3 sequence (DNA): TGCAGTGTCCGGGGGGGGGCGTACAATGAGCAGTTCTTC.

In its sample, this clonotype was seen a few times. The chain couples TRBV6-5 to TRBJ1-4; tentatively, D is TRBD1 (6 bases). Looked up from germline, CDR1 is MNHEY and CDR2 is SVGAGI. The germline V and J ends were trimmed by 2 bases and 8 bases, with 12 bases remaining between them. The CDR3 length is 14 residues. In nucleotides, the CDR3 is TGTGCCAGCAGTTACGGGGGGCTAGACGAAAAACTGTTTTTT. Protein sequence: CASSYGGLDEKLFF.

This clonotype was recorded a few times. The chain carries TRBV29-1 and TRBJ1-1; unclear D gene. Per the germline V gene, CDR1 is SQVTM and CDR2 is ANQGSEA. Trimming pared 7 bases from V and 0 bases from J, leaving 18 bases between. The CDR3 is 15 amino acids. The CDR3 DNA is TGCAGCGGCCACTTGCAGGCAATAATGAACACTGAAGCTTTCTTT. Translated, it gives CSGHLQAIMNTEAFF.

The chain joins TRBV11-2 to TRBJ2-1; 8 bases fit TRBD1. TRBJ2-7 matches the DNA end more closely, so the J call is doubtful. The length of the CDR3 is 17 residues. CDR1 and CDR2 from the germline V gene are SGHAT and FQNNGV. CDR3 in amino acids: CASSFGQGIYPYNEQYF. The CDR3, as DNA: TGTGCCAGCAGCTTTGGACAGGGCATCTACCCCTACAATGAGCAGTACTTC.

The genes are TRBV7-2 and TRBJ2-3, with D uncertain. CDR1 is SGHTA, CDR2 FQGNSA, per germline. The CDR3 loop spans 14 amino acids. V was shortened by 1 base and J by 7 bases, with 12 bases between the two germline ends. The CDR3 DNA reads TGTGCCAGCAGCTTAGGGTCCGTCGGAAATACGCAGTATTTT. Its translation is CASSLGSVGNTQYF.

This clonotype was observed once. CDR3 region: CASSPGLYYGYTF. CDR3 DNA: TGTGCCAGCAGCCCTGGACTGTACTATGGCTACACCTTC. The chain uses TRBV6-5 and TRBJ1-2; the D is unclear. The CDR3 spans 13 residues. The V gene lost 6 bases and the J gene lost 3 bases, with 11 bases spanning the gap. Per germline, CDR1 MNHEY and CDR2 SVGAGI.

The chain recombines TRBV7-2 with TRBJ1-5; D remains ambiguous. CDR3 length equals 16 residues. Trimming pared 2 bases from V and 2 bases from J, leaving 13 bases between. Germline V gene data show CDR1 as SGHTA and CDR2 as FQGNSA. The CDR3 protein is CASSLTSGSRNQPQHF. The CDR3 bases are TGTGCCAGCAGCTTAACTTCGGGCTCCCGCAATCAGCCCCAGCATTTT.

This clonotype was detected only a few times. The chain is built from TRBV20-1 and TRBJ1-5; the match to TRBD1 covers 9 bases. Unmatched junction bases numbered 10, after V lost 8 bases and J lost 2 bases. The CDR3 extends over 15 amino acids. Germline CDR1 reads DFQATT; CDR2 reads SNEGSKA (reference sequence). The CDR3 protein is CSSGTGFLGNQPQHF. The CDR3 coding sequence is TGCAGTTCCGGGACAGGGTTTTTGGGCAATCAGCCCCAGCATTTT.

The genes are TRBV27 and TRBJ2-1; 8 nucleotides align to TRBD2. The V segment lost 7 bases and the J segment 7 bases; nucleotides outside the gene matches: 12. CDR3 length: 15 residues. CDR1 MNHEY and CDR2 SMNVEV come from the germline V gene (reference sequence). Written as DNA, the CDR3 is TGTGCCAGCACCCGGGGGAGCGGGGGTTGTAATGAGCAGTTCTTC. This encodes CASTRGSGGCNEQFF.

This chain links TRBV11-2 with TRBJ2-3; 10 bases fit TRBD2. V trimming: 5 bases; J trimming: 3 bases; junction bases outside the gene matches: 8. The CDR3 covers 16 residues. In germline, CDR1 is SGHAT, CDR2 FQNNGV. For the CDR3, the DNA is TGTGCCAGCAGCCTCCTTAGCGGGGGGCCGACAGATACGCAGTATTTT. Protein: CASSLLSGGPTDTQYF.

The rearrangement uses TRBV28 and TRBJ1-1; D is undetermined. Between the trimmed V and J ends, which lost 3 bases and 7 bases, there was a span of 6 bases. The CDR3 runs to 11 residues. In germline, CDR1 is MDHEN, CDR2 SYDVKM. CDR3 region: CASSFKNEAFF. In DNA form, the CDR3 reads TGTGCCAGCAGTTTCAAGAATGAAGCTTTCTTT.

This clonotype has ten or more counts. The chain combines TRBV6-6 with TRBJ1-2; unclear D gene. Per germline, CDR1 MNHNY and CDR2 SVGAGI (reference sequence). Trimming cost V 0 bases and J 2 bases, with 7 bases left between them. This CDR3 region has 14 residues. The CDR3 sequence is CASSYSTVNYGYTF. In nucleotides, the CDR3 is TGTGCCAGCAGTTACTCGACGGTGAACTATGGCTACACCTTC.

This clonotype appeared a few times. The rearrangement links TRBV5-1 to TRBJ2-5; TRBD1 matches 7 bases. Gene TRBJ2-7 matches the end of the DNA better, so the J call may be wrong. CDR3 length: 15 amino acids. Germline V lookup: CDR1 SGHRS, CDR2 YFSETQ. CDR3 loop: CASSIGTDPSYEQYF. The CDR3 nucleotides read TGCGCCAGCAGCATCGGGACAGATCCATCCTACGAGCAGTACTTC.

For the CDR3, the DNA is TGTGCCAGCAGCGGAGTCACAGGGCCCAGTAGCAATCAGCCCCAGCATTTT. It codes for CASSGVTGPSSNQPQHF. The genes are TRBV7-2 and TRBJ1-5; D might be TRBD1 (6 bases). V was cut by 5 bases and J by 0 bases, with 17 bases left in between. This CDR3 is 17 amino acids long. CDR1 is SGHTA and CDR2 is FQGNSA in the germline V gene.

This clonotype was detected only once. The chain couples TRBV27 to TRBJ2-3; possibly TRBD1 or TRBD2 for D (6 bases each). V was trimmed by 4 bases and J by 0 bases, leaving 17 bases between them. CDR3 length equals 17 residues. The germline CDR1 and CDR2 sequences are MNHEY and SMNVEV (reference sequence). CDR3 sequence reads: CASSSQQGGESTDTQYF. As DNA, the CDR3 is TGTGCCAGCAGTTCCCAACAGGGAGGAGAAAGCACAGATACGCAGTATTTT.

The CDR3 DNA reads as TGTGCCAGCAGGGAACATTTATACGACGAGCAGTACTTC. Protein sequence: CASREHLYDEQYF. The chain has TRBV6-2 or TRBV6-3 and TRBJ2-7; D gene ambiguous. The germline V and J ends were trimmed by 6 bases and 5 bases, with 14 bases remaining between them. Germline V CDR1 and CDR2: MNHEY, SVGEGT. The CDR3 extends over 13 amino acids.

This clonotype was recorded a few times. The rearrangement links TRBV29-1 to TRBJ1-1; D not resolved. Germline CDR1 is SQVTM and CDR2 is ANQGSEA. CDR3 length: 15 residues. V dropped 3 bases and J dropped 1 base, with 15 bases sitting between them. CDR3 protein: CSVEDGNSKNTEAFF. In DNA, the CDR3 is TGCAGCGTTGAGGATGGGAACAGTAAGAACACTGAAGCTTTCTTT.

V gene TRBV20-1 combines with J gene TRBJ2-3; a possible D gene is TRBD2 (6 bases). Germline V gives CDR1 DFQATT, CDR2 SNEGSKA (reference sequence). This CDR3 has 15 residues. V lost 7 bases, J lost 3 bases, and 20 bases lay in between. The CDR3 region is CSVSPGLTLTDTQYF. The CDR3 DNA sequence: TGCAGTGTTTCACCGGGACTTACCCTTACAGATACGCAGTATTTT.

The chain uses TRBV7-3 and TRBJ2-4; TRBD1 is a possible D gene (5 bases). The germline V gene encodes CDR1 SGHTA and CDR2 FQGTGA. This CDR3 is built from 12 residues. V lost 4 bases, J lost 15 bases, and 16 bases lay in between. CDR3 in amino acids: CASSYKDSVLYF. The CDR3 DNA is TGTGCCAGCAGCTATAAAGACAGTGTTCTGTACTTC.

This clonotype has only a few counts. The V and J genes are TRBV6-5 and TRBJ1-6; 8 bases map to TRBD1. V shed 0 bases and J 14 bases; nucleotides not matched to a gene: 6. CDR3 length equals 14 residues. Germline V lookup: CDR1 MNHEY, CDR2 SVGAGI. CDR3 region: CASSYSGQARALHF. As DNA, the CDR3 is TGTGCCAGCAGTTACTCGGGACAGGCAAGGGCCCTCCACTTT.

A few counts support this clonotype. The V and J genes are TRBV12-3 or TRBV12-4 and TRBJ1-4; D is perhaps TRBD1 (6 bases). V lost 5 bases to trimming and J lost 13 bases, with 11 bases between them. The CDR3 is 11 amino acids. The CDR3 DNA reads TGTGCCAGCAGTCCCGGACAGTTACTGTTTTTT. Translating it yields CASSPGQLLFF.